The rows below give T cell receptor beta chains drawn from one sample of a study of beta chain features in type 1 diabetes. Assay: immunoSEQ multiplex PCR; the TCRdb copy retains only in-frame clones and omits some. The sample holds around 140,000 clones, over 8% seen once. The sequenced sample consisted of central memory CD4+ T cells from blood. Every receptor here comes from a woman aged 35 to 49 in good health. CDR3s include the opening cysteine and the closing phenylalanine or tryptophan. The D gene is left open where the match is weak. Size tells how often a clone was seen (once, few, many) or the class of an expanded clone, and some rows leave it out.

abundance: NA
v_gene: TRBV29-1
d_gene: NA
j_gene: TRBJ2-3
CDR3aa: CSEGGVSTDTQYF
CDR3nt: TGCAGCGAGGGGGGGGTGAGCACAGATACGCAGTATTTT

abundance: NA
v_gene: TRBV7-2
d_gene: TRBD1
j_gene: TRBJ1-5
CDR3aa: CASSLGRGDQPQHF
CDR3nt: TGTGCCAGCAGCTTAGGCAGGGGGGATCAGCCCCAGCATTTT

abundance: NA
v_gene: TRBV10-3
d_gene: NA
j_gene: TRBJ1-2
CDR3aa: CATWGQGGSYGYTF
CDR3nt: TGTGCCACGTGGGGGCAGGGTGGGTCCTATGGCTACACCTTC

abundance: NA
v_gene: TRBV4-1
d_gene: TRBD1
j_gene: TRBJ1-2
CDR3aa: CASSQAPRTGVGGYTF
CDR3nt: TGCGCCAGCAGCCAAGCCCCACGAACAGGGGTAGGTGGCTACACCTTC

abundance: few
v_gene: TRBV19
d_gene: NA
j_gene: TRBJ1-6
CDR3aa: CASSLQGSNSPLHF
CDR3nt: TGTGCCAGTAGTCTACAGGGATCTAATTCACCCCTCCACTTT

abundance: NA
v_gene: TRBV7-2
d_gene: NA
j_gene: TRBJ1-4
CDR3aa: CASSPQRATNEKLFF
CDR3nt: TGTGCCAGCAGCCCCCAGAGGGCTACTAATGAAAAACTGTTTTTT

abundance: NA
v_gene: TRBV6-1
d_gene: NA
j_gene: TRBJ1-2
CDR3aa: CASSDNGSGYTF
CDR3nt: TGTGCCAGCAGTGACAACGGGAGCGGCTACACCTTC

abundance: few
v_gene: TRBV20-1
d_gene: TRBD1
j_gene: TRBJ1-3
CDR3aa: CSAWDRETIYF
CDR3nt: TGCAGTGCTTGGGACAGAGAAACCATATATTTT

abundance: NA
v_gene: TRBV6-5
d_gene: TRBD1
j_gene: TRBJ2-1
CDR3aa: CASSAGGLGDEQFF
CDR3nt: TGTGCCAGCAGCGCAGGGGGCTTAGGGGATGAGCAGTTCTTC

abundance: few
v_gene: TRBV5-7
d_gene: TRBD1
j_gene: TRBJ2-3
CDR3aa: CASSLAGGRDTQYF
CDR3nt: TGTGCCAGCAGCTTGGCAGGGGGCCGGGATACGCAGTATTTT

abundance: few
v_gene: TRBV5-4
d_gene: TRBD1
j_gene: TRBJ1-6
CDR3aa: CASSWGQNSPLHF
CDR3nt: TGTGCCAGCAGCTGGGGACAGAATTCACCCCTCCACTTT

abundance: NA
v_gene: TRBV7-9
d_gene: NA
j_gene: TRBJ1-2
CDR3aa: CASSPPYYGYTF
CDR3nt: TGTGCCAGCAGCCCCCCCTACTATGGCTACACCTTC

abundance: few
v_gene: TRBV7-2
d_gene: NA
j_gene: TRBJ1-5
CDR3aa: CASSLAGGNQPQHF
CDR3nt: TGTGCCAGCAGCTTAGCAGGGGGCAATCAGCCCCAGCATTTT

abundance: NA
v_gene: TRBV5-6
d_gene: NA
j_gene: TRBJ1-4
CDR3aa: CASSLGLGLNEKLFF
CDR3nt: TGTGCCAGCAGCTTGGGACTCGGATTAAATGAAAAACTGTTTTTT

abundance: few
v_gene: TRBV5-4
d_gene: TRBD1
j_gene: TRBJ2-5
CDR3aa: CASSLGTTGAEQYF
CDR3nt: TGTGCCAGCAGCTTGGGAACGACAGGGGCTGAGCAGTACTTC

abundance: NA
v_gene: TRBV19
d_gene: TRBD1
j_gene: TRBJ1-1
CDR3aa: CASNHPDRGPEAFF
CDR3nt: TGTGCCAGTAACCACCCGGACAGGGGGCCCGAAGCTTTCTTT

abundance: few
v_gene: TRBV7-9
d_gene: TRBD2
j_gene: TRBJ2-7
CDR3aa: CASSLGAGGAHEQYF
CDR3nt: TGTGCCAGCAGCTTAGGAGCGGGGGGTGCGCACGAGCAGTACTTC

abundance: few
v_gene: TRBV7-9
d_gene: TRBD1
j_gene: TRBJ2-5
CDR3aa: CASSLMGTAQETQYF
CDR3nt: TGTGCCAGCAGCTTAATGGGGACAGCCCAAGAGACCCAGTACTTC